These 28 T cell receptor beta chains came from one sample sequenced in a study of vaccination and CD4 T cells after COVID-19. No antigens are known for them. Sequencing of the DNA from cultured CD4+ T cells was carried out with the Oncomine TCR Beta short-read assay. TCRdb fed the PCR reads into MiXCR, producing one record per CDR3 protein. The table shows approximately 16,000 distinct CDR3 sequences, with 36% occurring only once. Treatment given: approximately nine-day PBMC culture with coronavirus spike peptide pools or control peptides (ViraFEST assay). The material sequenced was CD4+ T cells from blood, cultured in vitro, taken before SARS-CoV-2 vaccination. The receptors here all came from a human donor who received a COVID-19 vaccine.

This clonotype has a handful of counts. CDR3 amino acids: CASSLMVAGGQPQHF. CDR3 bases: TGTGCCAGCAGCTTAATGGTGGCAGGAGGTCAGCCCCAGCATTTT. The chain joins TRBV5-5 to TRBJ1-5; no firm D call. Trimming pared 2 bases from V and 6 bases from J, leaving 15 bases between. The CDR3 has 15 residues. Germline V gives CDR1 SGHKS, CDR2 YYEKEE (reference sequence).

This chain connects TRBV15 to TRBJ1-1; TRBD1 matches at 7 bases. The V and J ends lost 3 bases and 1 base, in that order; junction bases with no gene match: 5. Germline values: CDR1 LNHNV, CDR2 YYDKDF (reference sequence). The CDR3 sequence is 15 residues long. The CDR3 here is CATSRGQWGNTEAFF. The CDR3, as DNA: TGTGCCACCAGCAGGGGACAGTGGGGGAACACTGAAGCTTTCTTT.

The rearrangement links TRBV7-9 to TRBJ1-1, with no clear D. Germline assignment: CDR1 SEHNR and CDR2 FQNEAQ (reference sequence). This CDR3 is built from 12 residues. The germline V and J ends were trimmed by 2 bases and 7 bases, with 8 bases remaining between them. The CDR3 DNA reads as TGTGCCAGCAGCTTACGCTCGTTTGAAGCTTTCTTT. Its translation: CASSLRSFEAFF.

This clonotype showed up just a few times. The J gene is TRBJ2-3, the V gene TRBV12-3 or TRBV12-4; 11 bases align to TRBD2. The V segment lost 6 bases and the J segment 3 bases; nucleotides outside the gene matches: 2. The CDR3 extends over 14 amino acids. CDR3 protein: CASRTSGETDTQYF. The CDR3 DNA sequence: TGTGCCAGCAGGACTAGCGGGGAAACAGATACGCAGTATTTT.

This sequence joins TRBV9 and TRBJ2-1; D remains ambiguous. The germline gives CDR1 SGDLS, CDR2 YYNGEE. Between the trimmed V and J ends, which lost 4 bases and 8 bases, there was a span of 10 bases. The CDR3 extends over 12 amino acids. The CDR3 here is CASSPDVDEQFF. The DNA of the CDR3 is TGTGCCAGCAGCCCCGACGTGGATGAGCAGTTCTTC. Using reference TRBV9 and TRBJ2-1 for the parts outside the CDR3, the full variable domain is DSGVTQTPKHLITATGQRVTLRCSPRSGDLSVYWYQQSLDQGLQFLIQYYNGEERAKGNILERFSAQQFPDLHSELNLSSLELGDSALYFCASSPDVDEQFFGPGTRLTVL.

V usage is TRBV12-3 or TRBV12-4 and J usage is TRBJ1-2; D is ambiguous. The V and J ends lost 2 bases and 0 bases respectively, with 10 bases between them. The CDR3 runs to 15 residues. CDR3 loop: CASSLLEGSNYGYTF. DNA of the CDR3: TGTGCCAGCAGTTTACTTGAGGGTTCTAACTATGGCTACACCTTC.

The V call is TRBV18, the J call TRBJ1-1; D uncertain. The CDR3 has 15 amino acids. In germline, CDR1 is KGHSH, CDR2 LQKENI. Trimming shortened V by 2 bases and J by 4 bases, and 14 bases separated the two germline ends. The CDR3 DNA reads TGTGCCAGCTCACCAGAGGGAAGAAGAAGCACTGAAGCTTTCTTT. Protein product: CASSPEGRRSTEAFF.

The chain combines TRBV5-4 with TRBJ2-5; 10 bases are shared with TRBD1. The germline CDR1 and CDR2 sequences are SGHNT and YYREEE (reference sequence). V lost 0 bases, J lost 0 bases, and 5 bases stayed unmatched. The CDR3 length is 17 residues. Here the CDR3 reads CASSLGPGQGHQETQYF. The CDR3 DNA follows: TGTGCCAGCAGCTTGGGACCGGGACAGGGGCACCAAGAGACCCAGTACTTC. Based on the CDR3 plus reference TRBV5-4 and TRBJ2-5, the full variable domain is ETGVTQSPTHLIKTRGQQVTLRCSSQSGHNTVSWYQQALGQGPQFIFQYYREEENGRGNFPPRFSGLQFPNYSSELNVNALELDDSALYLCASSLGPGQGHQETQYFGPGTRLLVL.

This clonotype turned up a few times. V and J are TRBV6-1 and TRBJ1-1; 8 bases align to TRBD1. The junction had 13 bases not matched to a gene; V was cut back by 5 bases and J by 5 bases. Germline CDR1 MNHNS, CDR2 SASEGT. The CDR3 spans 16 residues. This chain's CDR3 is CASSLRSQGARTEAFF. In nucleotides, the CDR3 is TGTGCCAGCAGTCTCCGATCTCAGGGGGCGAGAACTGAAGCTTTCTTT.

This chain joins TRBV6-1 and TRBJ2-7; tentative D call: TRBD1 (6 bases). The CDR3 has 13 amino acids. Per the germline V gene, CDR1 is MNHNS and CDR2 is SASEGT. V lost 10 bases to trimming and J lost 3 bases, with 16 bases between them. The CDR3 here is CAITEQGFYEQYF. DNA for the CDR3: TGTGCCATCACAGAGCAGGGGTTCTACGAGCAGTACTTC.

This clonotype came up a few times. The chain recombines TRBV20-1 with TRBJ2-3, with 11 bases aligning to TRBD2. V shed 5 bases, J shed 2 bases, and the junction held 6 bases outside the gene matches. This CDR3 spans 15 amino acids. Germline CDR1 is DFQATT and CDR2 is SNEGSKA (reference sequence). CDR3 nucleotide sequence: TGCAGTGCTGATAGCGGGGGGGAAATCACAGATACGCAGTATTTT. Translation gives CSADSGGEITDTQYF.

The V and J genes are TRBV5-4 and TRBJ2-5; TRBD1 agrees at 9 bases. V lost 1 base, J lost 9 bases, and 7 bases stayed unmatched. There are 14 residues in the CDR3. The germline gives CDR1 SGHNT, CDR2 YYREEE (reference sequence). The CDR3 here is CASSLRGTGSAQYF. The CDR3 DNA sequence: TGTGCCAGCAGCTTGAGGGGGACAGGGTCAGCCCAGTACTTC.

V and J are TRBV12-3 or TRBV12-4 and TRBJ1-5, with 9 bases fitting TRBD1. The length of the CDR3 is 16 residues. V was pared by 1 base and J by 6 bases, with 7 bases of the junction left unmatched. CDR3 nucleotide sequence: TGTGCCAGCAGTTTAGGGGGACAGGGTTATGGTCAGCCCCAGCATTTT. As protein: CASSLGGQGYGQPQHF.

This chain uses TRBV10-3 with TRBJ2-2; the match to TRBD1 covers 8 bases. Trimming cost V 4 bases and J 4 bases; bases outside gene matches: 5. The CDR3 is 15 residues long. The germline CDR1 and CDR2 sequences are ENHRY and SYGVKD. The chain's CDR3 is CAISATGGGTGELFF. CDR3 nucleotide sequence: TGTGCCATCAGTGCCACAGGGGGAGGCACCGGGGAGCTGTTTTTT.

This clonotype was counted a few times. V usage is TRBV7-8 and J usage is TRBJ1-5, with D tentatively TRBD1 (6 bases). Trimming shortened V by 0 bases and J by 6 bases, and 9 bases separated the two germline ends. From germline, CDR1 is SGHVS and CDR2 FQNEAQ. CDR3 length equals 14 residues. CDR3 loop: CASSLAGAGQPQHF. In DNA form, the CDR3 reads TGTGCCAGCAGCTTAGCGGGGGCGGGTCAGCCCCAGCATTTT.

The rearrangement uses TRBV10-1 and TRBJ1-5; D is ambiguous. Trimming removed 0 bases at V and 4 bases at J, with 1 base between. The CDR3 length is 12 residues. From germline, CDR1 is WNHNN and CDR2 SYGVQD (reference sequence). The CDR3 here is CASSESNQPQHF. CDR3 sequence (DNA): TGCGCCAGCAGTGAGTCGAATCAGCCCCAGCATTTT.

CDR3 loop: CASSPYNEQFF. CDR3 bases: TGTGCCAGCAGCCCTTACAATGAGCAGTTCTTC. V and J are TRBV6-1 and TRBJ2-1; D is undetermined. The CDR3 contains 11 residues. Looked up from germline, CDR1 is MNHNS and CDR2 is SASEGT. V shed 6 bases and J shed 4 bases, with 4 bases lying between them.

This clonotype was seen only a few times. The rearrangement uses TRBV19 and TRBJ1-2; TRBD1 matches 8 bases. V was clipped by 6 bases and J by 8 bases; unmatched bases: 8. Looked up from germline, CDR1 is LNHDA and CDR2 is SQIVND (reference sequence). This CDR3 spans 13 amino acids. CDR3 region: CASSPTTGGGYTF. The CDR3 nucleotides are TGTGCCAGTAGCCCAACAACAGGGGGAGGCTACACCTTC.

V and J are TRBV11-1 and TRBJ2-2; the D gene could be TRBD1 or TRBD2 (5 bases each). The V gene lost 6 bases and the J gene lost 0 bases, with 11 bases spanning the gap. The length of the CDR3 is 15 residues. The germline gives CDR1 SGHAT, CDR2 FQDESV (reference sequence). The DNA for the CDR3 is TGTGCCAGCAGAAGGGACGGATCGAACACCGGGGAGCTGTTTTTT. Its translation: CASRRDGSNTGELFF.

Here the CDR3 DNA reads TGTGCCAGCAGTTTAATAGGGAACACTGAAGCTTTCTTT. Translation: CASSLIGNTEAFF. The chain links TRBV12-3 or TRBV12-4 to TRBJ1-1; unclear D gene. The V and J ends lost 2 bases and 1 base respectively, with 5 bases between them. The CDR3 has 13 amino acids.

This clonotype came up a few times. V is TRBV27 and J is TRBJ2-2; D gene unclear. CDR1 is MNHEY, CDR2 SMNVEV, per germline (reference sequence). CDR3 length equals 13 residues. Trimming pared 9 bases from V and 3 bases from J, leaving 11 bases between. The CDR3 region is CASHGLHTGELFF. The CDR3, as DNA: TGTGCCAGTCACGGGCTCCACACCGGGGAGCTGTTTTTT.

This clonotype was seen only once. The V call is TRBV6-1, the J call TRBJ2-6; tentative D call: TRBD1 (6 bases). From germline, CDR1 is MNHNS and CDR2 SASEGT. V was pared by 2 bases and J by 18 bases, with 17 bases between. The CDR3 is 13 amino acids. The CDR3 sequence is CASSEYGQLVGTF. The CDR3, as DNA: TGTGCCAGCAGTGAATACGGACAGCTGGTCGGGACTTTC.

This clonotype was seen more than once but under ten times. This chain links TRBV6-1 with TRBJ2-2; D is possibly TRBD1 (5 bases). The CDR3 covers 15 residues. Germline CDR1 is MNHNS and CDR2 is SASEGT. Between the trimmed V and J ends, which lost 3 bases and 5 bases, there was a span of 13 bases. DNA for the CDR3: TGTGCCAGCAGTGAGGGGCCCCTCGGAACCGGGGAGCTGTTTTTT. Protein: CASSEGPLGTGELFF.

V gene TRBV7-3 combines with J gene TRBJ2-2; 8 positions match TRBD2. With V trimmed by 5 bases and J by 7 bases, 6 bases remained unmatched. The germline V gene has CDR1 SGHTA and CDR2 FQGTGA. This CDR3 spans 14 amino acids. CDR3 residues: CASSRRGGGGELFF. In DNA, the CDR3 is TGTGCCAGCAGCCGCCGGGGGGGTGGCGGGGAGCTGTTTTTT.

The chain is built from TRBV20-1 and TRBJ2-4, with 8 bases that match TRBD1. This CDR3 is 14 amino acids long. V shed 6 bases, J shed 6 bases, and the junction held 10 bases outside the gene matches. Germline CDR1 DFQATT, CDR2 SNEGSKA (reference sequence). The CDR3 loop is CSARLQGAANIQYF. CDR3 coding DNA: TGCAGTGCGAGGCTTCAGGGGGCGGCAAACATTCAGTACTTC.

This clonotype showed up just a few times. V and J are TRBV7-8 and TRBJ1-1, with 9 bases aligning to TRBD1. In germline, CDR1 is SGHVS, CDR2 FQNEAQ. The V segment lost 5 bases and the J segment 6 bases; nucleotides outside the gene matches: 7. The CDR3 length is 14 residues. CDR3 coding DNA: TGTGCCAGCAGCGCCCGGGACAGGGTGGCTGAAGCTTTCTTT. Amino acid sequence: CASSARDRVAEAFF.

The J gene is TRBJ2-7, the V gene TRBV20-1; D could derive from TRBD1 or TRBD2 (5 bases each). From germline, CDR1 is DFQATT and CDR2 SNEGSKA (reference sequence). The CDR3 has 14 residues. V gave up 5 bases and J gave up 5 bases, with 19 bases separating them. As DNA, the CDR3 is TGCAGTGCTCTAGGGTGGGGGTTCGAACACGAGCAGTACTTC. It encodes CSALGWGFEHEQYF.

This clonotype was observed a handful of times. The gene calls are TRBV19 and TRBJ2-5, with D possibly TRBD2 on 6 matching bases. V lost 6 bases, J lost 1 base, and 15 bases lay in between. The length of the CDR3 is 15 residues. The germline CDR1 and CDR2 sequences are LNHDA and SQIVND (reference sequence). The CDR3 sequence is CASSPAGTGQETQYF. DNA of the CDR3: TGTGCCAGTAGCCCGGCGGGAACGGGCCAAGAGACCCAGTACTTC.